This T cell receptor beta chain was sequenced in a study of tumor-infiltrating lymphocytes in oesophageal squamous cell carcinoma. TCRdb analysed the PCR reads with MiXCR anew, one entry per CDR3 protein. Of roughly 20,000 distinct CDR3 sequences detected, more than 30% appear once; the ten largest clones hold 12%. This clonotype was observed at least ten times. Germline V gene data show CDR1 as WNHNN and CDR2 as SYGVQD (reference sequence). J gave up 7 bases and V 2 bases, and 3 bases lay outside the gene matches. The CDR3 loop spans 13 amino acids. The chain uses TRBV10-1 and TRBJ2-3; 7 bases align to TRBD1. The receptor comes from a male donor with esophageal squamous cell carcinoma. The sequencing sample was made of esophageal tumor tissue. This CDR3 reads CASSEAGGNTQYF. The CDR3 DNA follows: TGCGCCAGCAGTGAGGCAGGGGGAAATACGCAGTATTTT.